This TCR beta chain was found in a study of blood T cells in healthy people across ages. Study outcomes and limitations: Both higher diversity and more naive CD4+ cells marked long-lived donors when set against aged donors.

The authors drew ten milliliters of peripheral blood from each donor. This clonotype appeared a single time. Its target is not known. A J-beta primer mix and a sample-barcoded 5' primer were used in a second PCR of roughly 6 to 11 cycles. Carrying 12 random nucleotides, a template-switch adaptor labeled each individual cDNA molecule. Each single sample gave us at least 2.5 million CDR3-containing paired-end reads. TCRdb re-called the 5' RACE reads with MiXCR, one entry per CDR3 protein. Here the sample spans about 800,000 distinct CDR3 sequences, more than 45% being singletons. CDR3 length: 13 amino acids. CDR1 is SQVTM and CDR2 is ANQGSEA in the germline V gene. The ends were cut back, 8 bases at V and 11 bases at J, with 24 bases in the middle.

Sequencing was done on a sample of blood. V is TRBV29-1 and J is TRBJ2-5, with D possibly TRBD2 on 6 matching bases. The TCR originated in a man aged 30 to 45 in good health. The CDR3 region is CSTVVAEYNEQYF. Written as DNA, the CDR3 is TGCAGCACGGTGGTAGCGGAGTACAATGAGCAGTACTTC. The whole variable domain, remainder taken from reference TRBV29-1 and TRBJ2-5, is SAVISQKPSRDICQRGTSLTIQCQVDSQVTMMFWYRQQPGQSLTLIATANQGSEATYESGFVIDKFPISRPNLTFSTLTVSNMSPEDSSIYLCSTVVAEYNEQYFGPGTRLLVL.